These 28 T cell receptor beta chains share one sample of origin, sequenced in a study of cytomegalovirus exposure and HLA in healthy donors. Assay used: immunoSEQ multiplex PCR; TCRdb lists only in-frame clones, some missing. The table lists about 250,000 clones, about 86% of them singletons. The sample comprised PBMCs. These receptors came from a man aged 18 to 29 in good health and CMV-seronegative.

This rearrangement joins TRBV4-3 to TRBJ2-1, with 12 positions matching TRBD1. The CDR3 runs 17 residues. Germline V CDR1 and CDR2: LGHNA, YSLEER. V gave up 4 bases and J gave up 8 bases; unmatched junction bases: 12. The CDR3 DNA is TGCGCCAGCAGCCTACATGCCGGGACAGGGGGCGTCGATGAGCAGTTCTTC. Translated: CASSLHAGTGGVDEQFF.

V is TRBV5-1 and J is TRBJ1-1, with D unresolved. With 0 bases removed from V and 8 bases from J, the gap between germline ends came to 11 bases. The CDR3 runs to 13 residues. Germline assignment: CDR1 SGHRS and CDR2 YFSETQ. The CDR3 DNA is TGCGCCAGCAGCTTGGATGAGGGTCTCGAAGCTTTCTTT. This codes for CASSLDEGLEAFF.

The chain combines TRBV6-4 with TRBJ2-1; 9 bases are a match to TRBD2. This CDR3 is 16 amino acids long. Trimming at V came to 5 bases and at J to 2 bases, leaving 7 bases not matched to a gene. Per the germline V gene, CDR1 is MRHNA and CDR2 is SNTAGT. The chain's CDR3 is CASSIRAGGTYNEQFF. The CDR3 DNA reads TGTGCCAGCAGTATTAGAGCGGGGGGCACCTACAATGAGCAGTTCTTC.

This CDR3 reads CASSTTGARTDTQYF. CDR3 DNA sequence: TGCGCCAGCAGCACCACAGGGGCCCGCACAGATACGCAGTATTTT. The chain couples TRBV4-1 to TRBJ2-3; 7 nucleotides align to TRBD1. CDR3 length: 15 residues. Unmatched junction bases numbered 6, after V lost 5 bases and J lost 1 base. Germline V lookup: CDR1 MGHRA, CDR2 YSYEKL.

In regard to this clone: At one end the junction does not follow the germline gene, possibly because of a read error. The chain links TRBV5-1 to TRBJ2-5; D is perhaps TRBD2 (6 bases). Germline values: CDR1 SGHRS, CDR2 YFSETQ. The CDR3 is 13 residues long. The CDR3 DNA is TGTGCCAGCATGGAGGGCTGGGGGGAGACCCAGTACTTC. Amino acids: CASMEGWGETQYF.

This clone showed up just once. The genes are TRBV4-2 and TRBJ2-3, with TRBD2 matching 10 bases. The V and J ends lost 0 bases and 5 bases, in that order; junction bases with no gene match: 8. Germline V gene data show CDR1 as LGHNA and CDR2 as YNFKEQ. The CDR3 is made up of 17 amino acids. The CDR3 protein is CASSQDRAGGPGDTQYF. DNA for the CDR3: TGTGCCAGCAGCCAAGATAGAGCGGGAGGGCCTGGAGATACGCAGTATTTT.

The rearrangement uses TRBV7-6 and TRBJ1-4; TRBD1 might be the D (5 bases). The CDR3 totals 12 residues. The V gene lost 5 bases and the J gene lost 8 bases, with 9 bases spanning the gap. Germline-derived CDR1 and CDR2 are SGHVS and FNYEAQ. CDR3 in DNA: TGTGCCAGCAGCACCTACAGGGAAAAACTGTTTTTT. The encoded protein is CASSTYREKLFF.

The chain links TRBV5-4 to TRBJ1-1; TRBD1 matches at 8 bases. CDR3 length: 14 residues. Germline values: CDR1 SGHNT, CDR2 YYREEE (reference sequence). V gave up 2 bases and J gave up 6 bases; unmatched junction bases: 6. For the CDR3, the DNA is TGTGCCAGCAGCTTCCTACAGGGGGACGCTGAAGCTTTCTTT. Translating it yields CASSFLQGDAEAFF.

The chain has TRBV4-2 and TRBJ2-6, with 10 bases lining up with TRBD2. CDR3 size: 20 residues. CDR1 and CDR2 from the germline V gene are LGHNA and YNFKEQ. J gave up 0 bases and V 3 bases, and 11 bases lay outside the gene matches. The CDR3, as DNA: TGTGCCAGCAGCCAGACCGGACTAGCGGTAACAAACTCTGGGGCCAACGTCCTGACTTTC. Its protein is CASSQTGLAVTNSGANVLTF.

The rearrangement links TRBV4-3 to TRBJ2-6; D remains unclear. Germline V gene lookup returns CDR1 LGHNA and CDR2 YSLEER. V was cut by 4 bases and J by 0 bases, with 13 bases left in between. This CDR3 has 17 residues. CDR3 DNA: TGCGCCAGCAGCCCGGATTACAGTTCCTCTGGGGCCAACGTCCTGACTTTC. It codes for CASSPDYSSSGANVLTF.

V and J are TRBV11-2 and TRBJ2-7, with D perhaps matching TRBD2 (7 bases). The CDR3 loop spans 15 amino acids. V lost 2 bases and J 4 bases, leaving 15 bases between the germline ends. Germline V gives CDR1 SGHAT, CDR2 FQNNGV. The CDR3 DNA follows: TGTGCCAGCAGCTTAAAACTGGGGGGGCCATACGAGCAGTACTTC. This codes for CASSLKLGGPYEQYF.

The rearrangement links TRBV18 to TRBJ2-5, with D possibly TRBD1 on 5 matching bases. The germline V gene encodes CDR1 KGHSH and CDR2 LQKENI. V lost 1 base, J lost 0 bases, and 6 bases lay in between. The CDR3 totals 14 residues. The CDR3 nucleotides read TGTGCCAGCTCACCACAGACAGACCAAGAGACCCAGTACTTC. Its protein product is CASSPQTDQETQYF.

The J gene is TRBJ2-5, the V gene TRBV7-9; a weak D match, TRBD2 (5 bases). From germline, CDR1 is SEHNR and CDR2 FQNEAQ (reference sequence). Trimming cost V 5 bases and J 4 bases, with 8 bases left between them. The CDR3 contains 12 residues. The CDR3 sequence is CASSPEGETQYF. CDR3 sequence (DNA): TGTGCCAGCAGCCCCGAGGGAGAGACCCAGTACTTC.

The chain employs TRBV7-2 and TRBJ1-1; 7 nucleotides line up with TRBD1. V shed 6 bases, J shed 5 bases, and the junction held 12 bases outside the gene matches. CDR1 is SGHTA and CDR2 is FQGNSA in the germline V gene. There are 15 residues in the CDR3. This CDR3 reads CASSQTGFLETEAFF. The DNA for the CDR3 is TGTGCCAGCAGTCAGACAGGGTTTTTGGAGACTGAAGCTTTCTTT.

In its sample, this clone was seen a few times. The chain carries TRBV25-1 and TRBJ1-1, with D unresolved. The length of the CDR3 is 13 residues. Germline lookup yields CDR1 MGHDK and CDR2 SYGVNS. The V end was cut by 4 bases, the J end by 1 base, with 7 bases between. The CDR3 is CASSGYRNTEAFF. The CDR3 DNA reads as TGTGCCAGCAGTGGCTACAGGAACACTGAAGCTTTCTTT.

The V and J genes are TRBV30 and TRBJ1-1; a possible D gene is TRBD1 (6 bases). CDR3 length: 15 amino acids. V was clipped by 4 bases and J by 4 bases, with 19 bases between them. Germline V lookup: CDR1 GTSNPN, CDR2 SVGIG (reference sequence). The CDR3 nucleotides are TGTGCCTGGAATCATCAGGGGACTACCTTCACTGAAGCTTTCTTT. This sequence encodes CAWNHQGTTFTEAFF.

The chain employs TRBV30 and TRBJ1-3, with 11 nucleotides matching TRBD1. The germline V gene has CDR1 GTSNPN and CDR2 SVGIG (reference sequence). The CDR3 sequence is 14 residues long. V lost 2 bases to trimming and J lost 8 bases; unmatched junction nucleotides: 5. DNA for the CDR3: TGTGCCTGGAGTTGGGACAGGGGGGCATACACCATATATTTT. Encoded protein: CAWSWDRGAYTIYF.

The chain has TRBV7-8 and TRBJ2-7; 7 bases match TRBD2. The CDR3 covers 14 residues. Germline CDR1 reads SGHVS; CDR2 reads FQNEAQ. V lost 3 bases and J lost 6; bases outside the gene matches: 8. The DNA of the CDR3 is TGTGCCAGCAGCTTGGGGGGGAGTCGGGTCGAGCAGTACTTC. This sequence encodes CASSLGGSRVEQYF.

The sample holds one count of this clone. The chain is built from TRBV27 and TRBJ2-1; no definite D call. The CDR3 sequence is 12 residues long. V was cut by 5 bases and J by 4 bases, with 6 bases left in between. Germline assignment: CDR1 MNHEY and CDR2 SMNVEV (reference sequence). The CDR3 nucleotides are TGTGCCAGCAGTAGACTGTACAATGAGCAGTTCTTC. Protein: CASSRLYNEQFF.

The gene calls are TRBV9 and TRBJ1-6; 7 nucleotides match TRBD1. In germline, CDR1 is SGDLS, CDR2 YYNGEE. The V segment lost 0 bases and the J segment 6 bases; nucleotides outside the gene matches: 9. This CDR3 spans 17 amino acids. CDR3 in DNA: TGTGCCAGCAGCGTAGACCAAACAGGGGCTGTTAATTCACCCCTCCACTTT. Its protein product is CASSVDQTGAVNSPLHF. The full variable domain, completed using reference TRBV9 and TRBJ1-6, is DSGVTQTPKHLITATGQRVTLRCSPRSGDLSVYWYQQSLDQGLQFLIQYYNGEERAKGNILERFSAQQFPDLHSELNLSSLELGDSALYFCASSVDQTGAVNSPLHFGNGTRLTVT.

The gene calls are TRBV5-1 and TRBJ2-5; tentatively, D is TRBD1 (7 bases). Germline CDR1 SGHRS, CDR2 YFSETQ. The CDR3 runs 15 residues. V was shortened by 6 bases and J by 5 bases, with 20 bases between the two germline ends. The CDR3 sequence: CASNSGGPGMETQYF. CDR3 coding DNA: TGCGCCAGCAACTCAGGGGGGCCGGGAATGGAGACCCAGTACTTC.

The V and J genes are TRBV5-4 and TRBJ2-7; D perhaps matches TRBD1 (7 bases). V was pared by 4 bases and J by 4 bases, with 15 bases between. This CDR3 is built from 14 residues. Germline assignment: CDR1 SGHNT and CDR2 YYREEE (reference sequence). CDR3 nucleotides: TGTGCCAGCAGCCCGGGACAGAGCGGGTACGAGCAGTACTTC. Encoded protein: CASSPGQSGYEQYF. Together with reference TRBV5-4 and TRBJ2-7, the CDR3 gives the full variable domain: ETGVTQSPTHLIKTRGQQVTLRCSSQSGHNTVSWYQQALGQGPQFIFQYYREEENGRGNFPPRFSGLQFPNYSSELNVNALELDDSALYLCASSPGQSGYEQYFGPGTRLTVT.

The chain recombines TRBV27 with TRBJ2-7; 7 bases map to TRBD1. Trimming removed 6 bases from V and 1 base from J; junction bases left unmatched: 9. The CDR3 length is 15 residues. CDR1 is MNHEY and CDR2 is SMNVEV in the germline V gene (reference sequence). Here the CDR3 DNA reads TGTGCCAGCAGAGGGGCACCGGGACAGTCCTACGAGCAGTACTTC. It encodes CASRGAPGQSYEQYF.

To note about this clone: Other nucleotide sequences from this sample produce the same CDR3. Here the CDR3 DNA reads TGCGCCAGCAGCCGCACAGGGGACTACGAGCAGTACTTC. As protein: CASSRTGDYEQYF. J is TRBJ2-7 and V is TRBV5-1; 7 nucleotides match TRBD1. Per germline, CDR1 SGHRS and CDR2 YFSETQ. The CDR3 extends over 13 amino acids. The ends lost 4 bases at V and 3 bases at J; junction bases unmatched: 4.

The CDR3 loop is CASSGFWTPNTYGYTF. CDR3 coding DNA: TGCGCCAGCAGTGGCTTCTGGACTCCTAATACCTATGGCTACACCTTC. V usage is TRBV10-1 and J usage is TRBJ1-2; D call uncertain. CDR1 is WNHNN and CDR2 is SYGVQD in the germline V gene (reference sequence). Trimming took 4 bases from V and 4 from J, leaving 19 bases between them. The CDR3 has 16 residues.

This clone appeared a few times. This chain uses TRBV10-3 with TRBJ1-5, with D maybe TRBD1 (5 bases). The V end lost 3 bases, the J end lost 5 bases, and 11 bases lay between the germline ends. The CDR3 contains 14 residues. Germline-derived CDR1 and CDR2 are ENHRY and SYGVKD. CDR3 coding DNA: TGTGCCATCAGTGACAGGGTACAGGATCAGCCCCAGCATTTT. It yields the protein CAISDRVQDQPQHF.

With respect to this clone: Other DNA sequences of this sample code for an identical CDR3. The rearrangement uses TRBV5-1 and TRBJ2-5; 8 bases map to TRBD1. The V gene end was trimmed by 0 bases and the J gene end by 5 bases; junction bases not matched to a gene: 6. Germline V lookup: CDR1 SGHRS, CDR2 YFSETQ. CDR3 length: 15 residues. In nucleotides, the CDR3 is TGCGCCAGCAGCTTGGCCGGGACAGGAGAGGAGACCCAGTACTTC. The encoded protein is CASSLAGTGEETQYF. The full variable domain, rest sourced from reference TRBV5-1 and TRBJ2-5, is KAGVTQTPRYLIKTRGQQVTLSCSPISGHRSVSWYQQTPGQGLQFLFEYFSETQRNKGNFPGRFSGRQFSNSRSEMNVSTLELGDSALYLCASSLAGTGEETQYFGPGTRLLVL.

The V and J genes are TRBV28 and TRBJ1-1, with a tentative D call TRBD1 (5 bases). CDR1 is MDHEN, CDR2 SYDVKM, per germline. The V gene lost 7 bases and the J gene lost 5 bases, with 11 bases spanning the gap. The CDR3 totals 12 residues. The CDR3 is CASKPGRTEAFF. In nucleotides, the CDR3 is TGTGCCAGCAAACCAGGGAGGACTGAAGCTTTCTTT.